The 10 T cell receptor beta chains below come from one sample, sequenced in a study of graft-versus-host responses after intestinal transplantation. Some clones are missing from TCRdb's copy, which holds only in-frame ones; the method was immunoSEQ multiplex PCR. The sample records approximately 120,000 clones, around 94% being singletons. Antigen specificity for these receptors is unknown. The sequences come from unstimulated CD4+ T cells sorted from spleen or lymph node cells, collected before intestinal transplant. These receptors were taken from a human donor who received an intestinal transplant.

In nucleotides, the CDR3 is TGTGCCAGTGGCGGGAGGGTAGGAGAGACCCAGTACTTC. Translating gives CASGGRVGETQYF. The chain couples TRBV2 to TRBJ2-5, with 9 bases fitting TRBD2. V was clipped by 9 bases and J by 4 bases; unmatched bases: 6. CDR1 and CDR2 from the germline V gene are SNHLY and FYNNEI. CDR3 length equals 13 residues. The entire variable domain, with the rest obtained from reference TRBV2 and TRBJ2-5, is as follows: EPEVTQTPSHQVTQMGQEVILRCVPISNHLYFYWYRQILGQKVEFLVSFYNNEISEKSEIFDDQFSVERPDGSNFTLKIRSTKLEDSAMYFCASGGRVGETQYFGPGTRLLVL.

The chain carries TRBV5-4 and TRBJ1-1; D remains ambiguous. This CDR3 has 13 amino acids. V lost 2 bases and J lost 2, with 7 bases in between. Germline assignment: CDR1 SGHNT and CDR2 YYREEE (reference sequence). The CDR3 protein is CASSFDRNTEAFF. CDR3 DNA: TGTGCCAGCAGCTTTGATAGAAACACTGAAGCTTTCTTT.

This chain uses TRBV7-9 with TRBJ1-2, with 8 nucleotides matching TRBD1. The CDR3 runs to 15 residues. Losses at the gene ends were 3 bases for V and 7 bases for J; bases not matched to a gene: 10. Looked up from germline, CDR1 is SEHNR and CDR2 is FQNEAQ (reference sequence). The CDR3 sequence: CASSFGGTGAAGYTF. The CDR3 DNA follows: TGTGCCAGCAGCTTTGGGGGGACAGGCGCTGCTGGCTACACCTTC.

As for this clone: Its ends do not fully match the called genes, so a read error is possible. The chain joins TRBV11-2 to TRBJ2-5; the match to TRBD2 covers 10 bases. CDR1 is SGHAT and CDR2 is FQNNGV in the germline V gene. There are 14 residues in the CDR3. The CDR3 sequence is CASSSLAGEGSLNF. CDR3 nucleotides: TGTGCCAGCAGCTCCCTAGCGGGGGAGGGTTCGTTGAACTTC.

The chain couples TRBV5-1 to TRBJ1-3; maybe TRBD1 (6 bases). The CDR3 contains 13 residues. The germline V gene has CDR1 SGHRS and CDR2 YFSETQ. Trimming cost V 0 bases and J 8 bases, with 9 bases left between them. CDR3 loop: CASSLGQADTIYF. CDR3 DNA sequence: TGCGCCAGCAGCTTGGGACAGGCGGACACCATATATTTT.

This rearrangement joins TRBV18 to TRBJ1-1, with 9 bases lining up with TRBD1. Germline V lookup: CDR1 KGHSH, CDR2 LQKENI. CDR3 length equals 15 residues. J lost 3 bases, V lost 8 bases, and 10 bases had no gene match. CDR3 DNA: TGTGCCAGCATTGGAACAGGGGGCTGGGACACTGAAGCTTTCTTT. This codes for CASIGTGGWDTEAFF.

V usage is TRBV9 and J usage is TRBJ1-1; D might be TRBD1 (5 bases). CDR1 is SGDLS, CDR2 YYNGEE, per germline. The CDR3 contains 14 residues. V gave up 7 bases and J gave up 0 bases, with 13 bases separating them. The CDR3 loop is CASSGGGLNTEAFF. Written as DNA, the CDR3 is TGTGCCAGCTCAGGCGGGGGGTTGAACACTGAAGCTTTCTTT.

The CDR3 is CSVAGGNEAFF. DNA for the CDR3: TGCAGCGTGGCAGGGGGCAATGAAGCTTTCTTT. The rearrangement links TRBV29-1 to TRBJ1-1, with 8 positions matching TRBD1. The CDR3 sequence is 11 residues long. CDR1 SQVTM and CDR2 ANQGSEA come from the germline V gene. J lost 7 bases, V lost 6 bases, and 4 bases had no gene match.

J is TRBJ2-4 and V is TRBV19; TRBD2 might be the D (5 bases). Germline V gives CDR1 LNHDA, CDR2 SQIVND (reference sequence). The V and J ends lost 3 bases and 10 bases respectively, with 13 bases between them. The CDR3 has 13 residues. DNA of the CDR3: TGTGCCAGTAGTATCGAAGGAAGGGAGATTCAGTACTTC. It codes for CASSIEGREIQYF.

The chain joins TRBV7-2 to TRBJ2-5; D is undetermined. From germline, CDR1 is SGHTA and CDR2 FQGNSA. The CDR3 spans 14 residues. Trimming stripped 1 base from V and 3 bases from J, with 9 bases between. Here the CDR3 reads CASSLDQIKETQYF. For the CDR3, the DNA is TGTGCCAGCAGCTTAGACCAAATCAAAGAGACCCAGTACTTC.